This entry features one T cell receptor (beta chain) sequence. Antigen specificity is unknown. These data come from a study of shared clonotypes between healthy human individuals. The naive CD8 fraction comprised CD45RO-negative cells positively selected for CCR7 and excluded terminally differentiated effector memory CD45RA+ cells. This table comes from immunoSEQ multiplex PCR, and its TCRdb copy is limited to in-frame clones, with some not included. The data show some 2 million clones, with approximately 94% seen just once and 1% to 1.5% held by the top ten. J was trimmed by 7 bases and V by 5 bases; bases with no gene match: 5. Germline-derived CDR1 and CDR2 are MNHEY and SVGAGI. The CDR3 is made up of 13 amino acids. Study-wide points: Across subsets, estimated richness was generally greater for naive than for memory populations.

V and J are TRBV6-5 and TRBJ1-1; 9 nucleotides agree with TRBD1. This TCR was sampled from a man aged 18 to 29 in good health. Sequencing input: naive CD8+ T cells sorted from blood. The CDR3 sequence: CASSLGTGIEAFF. In DNA form, the CDR3 reads TGTGCCAGCAGTCTCGGGACAGGGATTGAAGCTTTCTTT.